This T cell receptor beta chain is drawn from a study of PD-1 blockade in mismatch repair-deficient tumors. In the study overall: Patients had around 11 mismatch repair-deficient cancer types, all previously treated and progressing.

TCR sequencing covered a few patients who responded to pembrolizumab. Only in-frame clones appear in the TCRdb table, and some are missing; sequencing was by immunoSEQ multiplex PCR. The sample lists roughly 49,000 clones; 77% were seen once. Germline trimming cut 0 bases from V and 7 bases from J; bases unmatched to any gene: 9. Germline loops: CDR1 SGHNT, CDR2 YYREEE (reference sequence). The CDR3 length is 15 residues. The source material was PBMCs, sampled before pembrolizumab treatment. The V and J genes are TRBV5-4 and TRBJ2-5; 7 bases match TRBD1. This clonotype was obtained from an adult with mismatch repair-deficient cancer. The CDR3 loop reads CASSLVTGEVGTQYF. The CDR3 DNA reads TGTGCCAGCAGCTTGGTTACAGGGGAAGTGGGGACCCAGTACTTC.